These 16 T cell receptor beta chains originate from one sample sequenced in a study of CD8+ T cells in alopecia areata (dated by TCRdb to 2016 to 2019). Libraries were constructed by the immunoSEQ multiplex PCR assay. For TCR sequencing, RNA was extracted from every sample and reverse transcribed into cDNA to serve as template. The clones in this table, taken by TCRdb from immuneACCESS, are in-frame only. Not every clone is retained; where verified, under half of the shortfall comes from an unresolved V gene, and the cause of the rest is unknown. The sample data list over 150,000 clones, and less than 70% of these were observed just once. Of the sample, approximately 15% falls within the top ten clones. The sample's time point label is to be understood as: about 5 months on oral tofacitinib. This specimen's treatment or condition label, per the study, means: oral pan-JAK inhibitor, 5-10 mg twice daily.

The sequencing here drew on CD4+ T cells sorted from blood, taken at week 24, from a patient treated with tofacitinib. The receptor set was obtained from a human donor with alopecia areata.

The chain links TRBV30 to TRBJ1-3; 7 bases are shared with TRBD1. The J segment lost 4 bases and the V segment lost 4 bases, leaving 7 bases of the junction unmatched. The CDR3 runs 14 residues. Germline CDR1 and CDR2: GTSNPN and SVGIG (reference sequence). CDR3 sequence: CAWTEQGWGNTIYF. The DNA of the CDR3 is TGTGCCTGGACCGAACAGGGGTGGGGAAACACCATATATTTT.

The chain is built from TRBV9 and TRBJ2-3; maybe TRBD2 (6 bases). The germline V and J ends were trimmed by 7 bases and 12 bases, with 21 bases remaining between them. The germline V gene has CDR1 SGDLS and CDR2 YYNGEE. This CDR3 spans 13 amino acids. DNA of the CDR3: TGTGCCAGCGAAAGGGCTAGCGAGGGACGTCAGTATTTT. Residues: CASERASEGRQYF.

In this sample, this clone turned up a few times. The chain employs TRBV10-3 and TRBJ2-2; D possibly matches TRBD1 or TRBD2 (5 bases each). The V end was cut by 3 bases, the J end by 1 base, with 12 bases between. The CDR3 covers 16 residues. The germline V gene has CDR1 ENHRY and CDR2 SYGVKD. The DNA of the CDR3 is TGTGCCATCAGTGAAGACGGGGCGATGAACACCGGGGAGCTGTTTTTT. It translates to CAISEDGAMNTGELFF.

The genes are TRBV9 and TRBJ2-2; D is unclear. Germline CDR1 reads SGDLS; CDR2 reads YYNGEE. The ends were cut back, 4 bases at V and 5 bases at J, with 9 bases in the middle. The CDR3 spans 13 residues. In DNA form, the CDR3 reads TGTGCCAGCAGCCAACAGTCAACCGGGGAGCTGTTTTTT. It is translated as CASSQQSTGELFF.

The chain links TRBV30 to TRBJ1-2; D uncertain. The germline CDR1 and CDR2 sequences are GTSNPN and SVGIG (reference sequence). With 0 bases removed from V and 11 bases from J, the gap between germline ends came to 13 bases. This CDR3 is built from 12 residues. In nucleotides, the CDR3 is TGTGCCTGGAGTGTACAAAGGGAGAGATACACCTTC. This codes for CAWSVQRERYTF.

The genes are TRBV10-3 and TRBJ2-7; 12 nucleotides match TRBD2. With 0 bases clipped from V and 5 bases from J, the junction kept 2 bases outside the gene matches. The CDR3 has 15 amino acids. Looked up from germline, CDR1 is ENHRY and CDR2 is SYGVKD. The CDR3 DNA reads as TGTGCCATCAGTGAGTCTGGACTAGCGGGGAACGAGCAGTACTTC. It specifies CAISESGLAGNEQYF.

The chain couples TRBV30 to TRBJ1-1, with D possibly being TRBD1 (5 bases). CDR3 length: 11 residues. V shed 8 bases and J shed 5 bases, with 12 bases lying between them. The germline gives CDR1 GTSNPN, CDR2 SVGIG (reference sequence). The CDR3 loop is CAGGPLTEAFF. The DNA for the CDR3 is TGTGCCGGGGGACCATTGACTGAAGCTTTCTTT.

The chain carries TRBV7-2 and TRBJ2-5, with 12 bases lining up with TRBD2. V lost 4 bases, J lost 5 bases, and 5 bases stayed unmatched. The CDR3 extends over 15 amino acids. Looked up from germline, CDR1 is SGHTA and CDR2 is FQGNSA. The CDR3 loop reads CASSSLAGGGETQYF. The DNA of the CDR3 is TGTGCCAGCAGCTCACTAGCGGGGGGCGGGGAGACCCAGTACTTC.

For this clone: In the same sample, other DNA sequences code for this CDR3. V usage is TRBV10-3 and J usage is TRBJ1-5, with D unresolved. V lost 1 base and J 0 bases, leaving 1 base between the germline ends. The CDR3 is 13 amino acids. The germline V gene has CDR1 ENHRY and CDR2 SYGVKD. The CDR3 is CAISEYSNQPQHF. The DNA of the CDR3 is TGTGCCATCAGTGAGTATAGCAATCAGCCCCAGCATTTT.

The chain employs TRBV30 and TRBJ2-1, with TRBD1 matching over 9 bases. This CDR3 has 14 amino acids. The J segment lost 8 bases and the V segment lost 5 bases, leaving 10 bases of the junction unmatched. Germline assignment: CDR1 GTSNPN and CDR2 SVGIG (reference sequence). CDR3 nucleotide sequence: TGTGCCTGGTGCGCGGGACAGGGTTGGTATGAGCAGTTCTTC. Translating gives CAWCAGQGWYEQFF.

The chain carries TRBV7-2 and TRBJ1-1, with D unclear. The germline gives CDR1 SGHTA, CDR2 FQGNSA. Trimming removed 5 bases at V and 10 bases at J, with 14 bases between. The CDR3 has 12 amino acids. The CDR3 sequence is CASSLDRFAAFF. CDR3 in DNA: TGTGCCAGCAGCCTCGACCGCTTCGCAGCTTTCTTT. Full variable domain (remainder filled in from reference TRBV7-2 and TRBJ1-1): GAGVSQSPSNKVTEKGKDVELRCDPISGHTALYWYRQSLGQGLEFLIYFQGNSAPDKSGLPSDRFSAERTGGSVSTLTIQRTQQEDSAVYLCASSLDRFAAFFGQGTRLTVV.

V gene TRBV4-1 combines with J gene TRBJ1-4, with TRBD1 as a possible D gene (5 bases). The CDR3 is 15 residues long. CDR1 and CDR2 (germline): MGHRA, YSYEKL. V lost 1 base and J lost 4, with 10 bases in between. The CDR3 DNA sequence: TGCGCCAGCAGCCAAGTAGGGGCTTATAATGAAAAACTGTTTTTT. This gives the protein CASSQVGAYNEKLFF.

This clone was detected once. The chain employs TRBV29-1 and TRBJ1-1; 9 bases map to TRBD1. Losses at the gene ends were 5 bases for V and 4 bases for J; bases not matched to a gene: 11. CDR1 is SQVTM and CDR2 is ANQGSEA in the germline V gene. This CDR3 has 15 amino acids. The CDR3 reads CSVFPPGQGTTEAFF. The DNA for the CDR3 is TGCAGCGTTTTCCCGCCGGGACAGGGTACCACTGAAGCTTTCTTT.

The chain couples TRBV10-3 to TRBJ2-5, with D unresolved. CDR3 size: 14 residues. Trimming cost V 0 bases and J 1 base, with 6 bases left between them. Germline CDR1 reads ENHRY; CDR2 reads SYGVKD. In DNA form, the CDR3 reads TGTGCCATCAGTGAGTCGAAAGGCCAAGAGACCCAGTACTTC. This gives the protein CAISESKGQETQYF.

The V gene is TRBV30, the J gene TRBJ1-4, with TRBD1 identical over 10 bases. V shed 4 bases, J shed 7 bases, and the junction held 6 bases outside the gene matches. Germline loops: CDR1 GTSNPN, CDR2 SVGIG (reference sequence). This CDR3 is 14 amino acids long. CDR3 loop: CAWTWDRGGEKLFF. The CDR3 nucleotides are TGTGCCTGGACCTGGGACAGGGGAGGTGAAAAACTGTTTTTT.

V is TRBV4-2 and J is TRBJ2-5, with TRBD2 identical over 8 bases. The CDR3 covers 18 residues. The trim removed 0 bases at V and 1 base at J, leaving 10 bases unmatched. The germline V gene has CDR1 LGHNA and CDR2 YNFKEQ. The CDR3 region is CASSQELSGGASQETQYF. For the CDR3, the DNA is TGTGCCAGCAGCCAAGAGTTAAGCGGGGGTGCCTCCCAAGAGACCCAGTACTTC.